This T cell receptor (beta chain) was obtained from a study of response to subunit inactivated influenza vaccine. This CDR3 comprises 18 residues. V dropped 1 base and J dropped 3; count of bases not matched to a gene: 6. TCRdb used MiXCR to reprocess the RT-PCR reads, holding one entry per CDR3 protein. The table lists approximately 570,000 distinct CDR3 sequences, approximately 7.7% of them singletons. At least ten counts were recorded for this clonotype. Source: PBMCs from blood, taken roughly 24 months after vaccination. The clonotype was recovered from a man between 50 and 70 years old who received an inactivated influenza vaccine. The chain uses TRBV12-3 or TRBV12-4 and TRBJ2-1; 13 bases map to TRBD2. The DNA of the CDR3 is TGTGCCAGCAGTTTAGAGCCGGGACTAGCGGGGCACTACAATGAGCAGTTCTTC. Translating it yields CASSLEPGLAGHYNEQFF.